These 30 T cell receptor beta chains share one sample of origin, sequenced in a study of early T cells in non-severe SARS-CoV-2 infection. TCRdb used MiXCR to reprocess the 5' RACE reads, holding one entry per CDR3 protein. Of approximately 84,000 distinct CDR3 sequences listed, more than 13% were seen once; the top ten hold 5.5%. The sample consisted of whole blood. Receptors were obtained from an adult who was a healthcare worker with PCR-confirmed SARS-CoV-2 infection or an uninfected control (not recorded which).

The chain carries TRBV5-1 and TRBJ2-1; D ambiguous. The V and J ends lost 6 bases and 3 bases respectively, with 10 bases between them. Germline CDR1 and CDR2: SGHRS and YFSETQ. The CDR3 runs to 13 residues. CDR3 sequence: CASTSTRYNEQFF. The CDR3 region has the DNA TGCGCCAGCACCTCCACACGCTACAATGAGCAGTTCTTC.

This clonotype came up many times. This rearrangement joins TRBV20-1 to TRBJ2-1; tentative D call: TRBD2 (5 bases). The germline CDR1 and CDR2 sequences are DFQATT and SNEGSKA (reference sequence). V lost 6 bases and J 6 bases, leaving 21 bases between the germline ends. The CDR3 extends over 15 amino acids. This CDR3 reads CSALTGGLASNEQFF. Here the CDR3 DNA reads TGCAGTGCCCTCACCGGCGGGCTAGCCAGCAATGAGCAGTTCTTC.

This rearrangement joins TRBV28 to TRBJ2-5, with TRBD2 matching 8 bases. This CDR3 is 14 amino acids long. Germline values: CDR1 MDHEN, CDR2 SYDVKM. V was pared by 8 bases and J by 0 bases, with 5 bases of the junction left unmatched. The CDR3 DNA sequence: TGTGCCAGCCAGGAGCGGGGGTACCAAGAGACCCAGTACTTC. Its translation: CASQERGYQETQYF. Variable domain in full (rest from reference TRBV28 and TRBJ2-5): DVKVTQSSRYLVKRTGEKVFLECVQDMDHENMFWYRQDPGLGLRLIYFSYDVKMKEKGDIPEGYSVSREKKERFSLILESASTNQTSMYLCASQERGYQETQYFGPGTRLLVL.

There are many counts of this clonotype. V is TRBV14 and J is TRBJ2-1, with TRBD2 matching 8 bases. With V trimmed by 5 bases and J by 7 bases, 10 bases remained unmatched. The CDR3 consists of 15 residues. Germline loops: CDR1 SGHDN, CDR2 FVKESK. CDR3: CASSFGLASRNEQFF. CDR3 bases: TGTGCCAGCAGCTTCGGACTAGCAAGTCGGAATGAGCAGTTCTTC. Filled out from reference TRBV14 and TRBJ2-1, the complete variable domain reads EAGVTQFPSHSVIEKGQTVTLRCDPISGHDNLYWYRRVMGKEIKFLLHFVKESKQDESGMPNNRFLAERTGGTYSTLKVQPAELEDSGVYFCASSFGLASRNEQFFGPGTRLTVL.

Concerning this clonotype itself: The CDR3 ends on some other residue instead of the conserved phenylalanine or tryptophan, so this is likely a read error. The limits of the CDR3 on the DNA are not certain, so only TCRdb's listed CDR3 is given. The V and J genes are TRBV20-1 and TRBJ1-6; TRBD1 was called by the table and not checked on the DNA. Germline loops: CDR1 DFQATT, CDR2 SNEGSKA (reference sequence). Counting both end residues, the CDR3 totals 9 amino acids. The CDR3 protein is CSAPIGALL.

The chain recombines TRBV20-1 with TRBJ2-5, with 8 bases matching TRBD2. From germline, CDR1 is DFQATT and CDR2 SNEGSKA (reference sequence). Losses at the gene ends were 3 bases for V and 0 bases for J; bases not matched to a gene: 6. This CDR3 is built from 15 residues. The CDR3 loop is CSASPSGSYQETQYF. Written as DNA, the CDR3 is TGCAGTGCTAGCCCTAGCGGGTCGTACCAAGAGACCCAGTACTTC.

This clonotype appeared a few times. CDR3 coding DNA: TGCAGTGCTAGAATCGCGGGAGGGGGCACAGATACGCAGTATTTT. Its translation is CSARIAGGGTDTQYF. V is TRBV20-1 and J is TRBJ2-3; 9 positions match TRBD2. Germline CDR1 is DFQATT and CDR2 is SNEGSKA (reference sequence). Trimming at V came to 2 bases and at J to 1 base, leaving 4 bases not matched to a gene. This CDR3 comprises 15 residues.

The sample holds a few counts of this clonotype. The chain carries TRBV29-1 and TRBJ2-7; a weak D match, TRBD2 (6 bases). Germline values: CDR1 SQVTM, CDR2 ANQGSEA. The CDR3 contains 13 residues. Trimming left V 4 bases short and J 2 bases short, with 12 bases between. For the CDR3, the DNA is TGCAGCGTTGTCGTTCGGGGGACCTACGAGCAGTACTTC. Residues: CSVVVRGTYEQYF.

This chain links TRBV6-5 with TRBJ1-1; no reliable D call. In germline, CDR1 is MNHEY, CDR2 SVGAGI. The ends were cut back, 0 bases at V and 0 bases at J, with 8 bases in the middle. The CDR3 consists of 15 residues. The CDR3 region is CASSYSLQLNTEAFF. CDR3 bases: TGTGCCAGCAGTTACTCGCTACAGCTGAACACTGAAGCTTTCTTT.

In this sample, this clonotype turned up a few times. J is TRBJ2-3 and V is TRBV11-2; D ambiguous. The germline gives CDR1 SGHAT, CDR2 FQNNGV. The V gene lost 2 bases and the J gene lost 9 bases, with 6 bases spanning the gap. This CDR3 has 11 amino acids. This CDR3 is CASSLLLTQYF. DNA for the CDR3: TGTGCCAGCAGCTTACTTTTAACGCAGTATTTT.

The chain joins TRBV5-1 to TRBJ1-4; D ambiguous. V shed 0 bases and J shed 5 bases, with 8 bases lying between them. CDR3 size: 14 residues. Per the germline V gene, CDR1 is SGHRS and CDR2 is YFSETQ. As DNA, the CDR3 is TGCGCCAGCAGCTTGGACCTCTCGAATGAAAAACTGTTTTTT. Amino acids: CASSLDLSNEKLFF.

This clonotype appeared many times. The junction departs from germline at one end; a sequencing error may be responsible. This rearrangement joins TRBV20-1 to TRBJ2-4; D remains unclear. The germline V gene has CDR1 DFQATT and CDR2 SNEGSKA (reference sequence). There are 15 residues in the CDR3. The CDR3 DNA reads TGCAGTGCAAGAGCCCCGGTTGTAGGCAAAAACATTCAGTACTTC. Residues: CSARAPVVGKNIQYF.

The V call is TRBV5-1, the J call TRBJ2-1, with D unclear. This CDR3 comprises 15 residues. Germline V gives CDR1 SGHRS, CDR2 YFSETQ. V lost 4 bases and J lost 0, with 11 bases in between. The CDR3 protein is CASSPDAGSYNEQFF. The CDR3 DNA is TGCGCCAGCAGCCCGGACGCAGGCTCCTACAATGAGCAGTTCTTC.

This clonotype has a handful of counts. The chain employs TRBV9 and TRBJ2-7; D may be TRBD2 (5 bases). The CDR3 runs to 13 residues. V lost 5 bases to trimming and J lost 5 bases, with 14 bases between them. Germline CDR1 and CDR2: SGDLS and YYNGEE. The CDR3 loop is CASSASGWNEQYF. For the CDR3, the DNA is TGTGCCAGCAGTGCTTCGGGATGGAACGAGCAGTACTTC.

By share, this clonotype ranks as medium-sized. This chain links TRBV7-6 with TRBJ2-5, with TRBD2 matching over 7 bases. CDR3 length equals 16 residues. Trimming at V came to 2 bases and at J to 5 bases, leaving 11 bases not matched to a gene. Germline lookup yields CDR1 SGHVS and CDR2 FNYEAQ. CDR3 protein: CASSLTRGGSGETQYF. The DNA of the CDR3 is TGTGCCAGCAGCTTAACGCGAGGCGGGAGTGGGGAGACCCAGTACTTC.

This clonotype was observed a few times. The chain joins TRBV7-6 to TRBJ2-7, with unresolved D. Germline CDR1 SGHVS, CDR2 FNYEAQ. This CDR3 has 12 amino acids. The germline V and J ends were trimmed by 2 bases and 1 base, with 3 bases remaining between them. The CDR3 DNA reads TGTGCCAGCAGCTTAAATTCCTACGAGCAGTACTTC. Its translation: CASSLNSYEQYF.

This clonotype has a handful of counts. The V gene is TRBV6-6, the J gene TRBJ2-4; D call uncertain. The V and J ends lost 0 bases and 2 bases respectively, with 11 bases between them. Germline V gene data show CDR1 as MNHNY and CDR2 as SVGAGI (reference sequence). This CDR3 spans 16 amino acids. CDR3 sequence: CASSYSTGRTKNIQYF. The CDR3 DNA reads as TGTGCCAGCAGTTACTCGACTGGCCGGACCAAAAACATTCAGTACTTC.

This chain joins TRBV28 and TRBJ2-2, with D possibly being TRBD1 (6 bases). The V and J ends lost 4 bases and 3 bases respectively, with 9 bases between them. The CDR3 is made up of 14 amino acids. Germline CDR1 MDHEN, CDR2 SYDVKM. The CDR3: CASSSYRDTGELFF. The DNA of the CDR3 is TGTGCCAGCAGTTCCTACAGGGACACCGGGGAGCTGTTTTTT.

The chain is built from TRBV18 and TRBJ2-1, with D unclear. The V gene lost 3 bases and the J gene lost 6 bases, with 21 bases spanning the gap. Germline CDR1 KGHSH, CDR2 LQKENI. This CDR3 has 17 residues. The CDR3: CASSPPYGRTAFNEQFF. The DNA of the CDR3 is TGTGCCAGCTCACCCCCTTACGGGCGAACCGCCTTCAATGAGCAGTTCTTC.

This clonotype occurred a few times. This CDR3 is CSASPPGRLGEQYF. CDR3 nucleotide sequence: TGCAGTGCTTCCCCCCCGGGACGACTTGGCGAGCAGTACTTC. The chain couples TRBV20-1 to TRBJ2-7, with D perhaps assigned TRBD1 or TRBD2 (5 bases each). The CDR3 covers 14 residues. The germline V and J ends were trimmed by 5 bases and 6 bases, with 20 bases remaining between them. The germline gives CDR1 DFQATT, CDR2 SNEGSKA (reference sequence).

In its sample, this clonotype was seen many times. The J gene is TRBJ2-3, the V gene TRBV6-2 or TRBV6-3; 9 bases fit TRBD2. J lost 2 bases, V lost 5 bases, and 5 bases had no gene match. Germline V gene data show CDR1 as MNHEY and CDR2 as SVGEGT. CDR3 length: 15 residues. The CDR3 coding sequence is TGTGCCAGCAGTCACCTAGCGGGATACACAGATACGCAGTATTTT. As protein: CASSHLAGYTDTQYF.

This clonotype was counted many times. CDR3 nucleotide sequence: TGCAGCGTTCTCGGCCAAGCTAACTATGGCTACACCTTC. Its protein product is CSVLGQANYGYTF. The V call is TRBV29-1, the J call TRBJ1-2, with D unresolved. CDR1 and CDR2 from the germline V gene are SQVTM and ANQGSEA. Between the trimmed V and J ends, which lost 5 bases and 0 bases, there was a span of 10 bases. The CDR3 consists of 13 residues.

This clonotype occurred a few times. The CDR3 loop is CSVGQAYEQYF. CDR3 DNA sequence: TGCAGCGTCGGACAGGCCTACGAGCAGTACTTC. The chain has TRBV29-1 and TRBJ2-7; TRBD1 matches at 7 bases. Per germline, CDR1 SQVTM and CDR2 ANQGSEA. The CDR3 spans 11 residues. The trim removed 6 bases at V and 2 bases at J, leaving 1 base unmatched.

The sample holds many counts of this clonotype. The chain has TRBV7-2 and TRBJ2-4; D is uncertain. Germline lookup yields CDR1 SGHTA and CDR2 FQGNSA. V dropped 5 bases and J dropped 3 bases, with 14 bases sitting between them. The CDR3 extends over 15 amino acids. This CDR3 reads CASSLRVSHKNIQYF. The CDR3 DNA sequence: TGTGCCAGCAGCCTCCGGGTTTCACACAAAAACATTCAGTACTTC. The complete variable domain, with remaining parts taken from reference TRBV7-2 and TRBJ2-4, reads GAGVSQSPSNKVTEKGKDVELRCDPISGHTALYWYRQSLGQGLEFLIYFQGNSAPDKSGLPSDRFSAERTGGSVSTLTIQRTQQEDSAVYLCASSLRVSHKNIQYFGAGTRLSVL.

This chain uses TRBV6-6 with TRBJ1-5, with TRBD1 as a possible D gene (5 bases). Trimming left V 3 bases short and J 4 bases short, with 10 bases between. The CDR3 consists of 14 residues. Per the germline V gene, CDR1 is MNHNY and CDR2 is SVGAGI (reference sequence). The CDR3 loop is CASSYETANQPQHF. CDR3 DNA sequence: TGTGCCAGCAGTTATGAGACAGCTAATCAGCCCCAGCATTTT.

This clonotype showed up just a few times. V usage is TRBV18 and J usage is TRBJ1-3; no reliable D call. The V end was cut by 4 bases, the J end by 0 bases, with 7 bases between. The CDR3 has 14 residues. Germline V CDR1 and CDR2: KGHSH, LQKENI. The CDR3 region is CASSRESSGNTIYF. The CDR3 nucleotides are TGTGCCAGCTCACGGGAAAGCTCTGGAAACACCATATATTTT.

This clonotype was picked up many times. This chain's CDR3 is CAITREVNTGELFF. CDR3 nucleotides: TGTGCCATCACGCGGGAGGTGAACACCGGGGAGCTGTTTTTT. The chain is built from TRBV10-3 and TRBJ2-2; TRBD2 matches 8 bases. The CDR3 contains 14 residues. CDR1 is ENHRY and CDR2 is SYGVKD in the germline V gene. V was clipped by 7 bases and J by 1 base; unmatched bases: 2.

This clonotype was recorded many times. V usage is TRBV11-2 and J usage is TRBJ2-3; 9 nucleotides agree with TRBD2. The CDR3 consists of 16 residues. Germline CDR1 is SGHAT and CDR2 is FQNNGV. Trimming cost V 0 bases and J 5 bases; bases outside gene matches: 6. The CDR3, as DNA: TGTGCCAGCAGCTTAGACGGCGGGAGGGCCAGAGATACGCAGTATTTT. Translated, it gives CASSLDGGRARDTQYF.

This clonotype was observed a few times. V and J are TRBV27 and TRBJ2-1; TRBD2 aligns across 9 bases. The CDR3 length is 16 residues. Germline V gene data show CDR1 as MNHEY and CDR2 as SMNVEV (reference sequence). The V gene end was trimmed by 6 bases and the J gene end by 2 bases; junction bases not matched to a gene: 8. CDR3 bases: TGTGCCAGCAGCTTTACGTGGACTAGCGCCTACAATGAGCAGTTCTTC. This translates into CASSFTWTSAYNEQFF.

The sample holds a few counts of this clonotype. The chain employs TRBV3-1 and TRBJ2-7, with 12 bases lining up with TRBD2. This CDR3 is 15 amino acids long. Germline values: CDR1 LGHDT, CDR2 YNNKEL (reference sequence). Unmatched junction bases numbered 6, after V lost 5 bases and J lost 4 bases. The CDR3 nucleotides are TGTGCCAGCAGCTCGGGACTAGCGGGCCTTTACGAGCAGTACTTC. Its translation is CASSSGLAGLYEQYF.